The source of this TCR beta chain is a study of human T cells and chemical hapten exposure. CDR3 length: 14 amino acids. Germline assignment: CDR1 SGHTA and CDR2 FQGTGA. V lost 3 bases, J lost 0 bases, and 6 bases lay in between. There are many counts of this clonotype. Sample time point: pre-sensitization, week 0. The treatment here: therapeutic diphenylcyclopropenone sensitization with weekly scalp DPC. Each cDNA molecule in the library carried unique molecular identifiers. TCRdb itself ran the RACE reads through MiXCR, one entry per CDR3 protein. Here the sample spans around 350,000 distinct CDR3 sequences, about 5% being singletons.

The sample in question was whole blood, obtained in connection with sensitization to the hapten diphenylcyclopropenone (DPC). This sequence originates from a woman between 18 and 29 years old with alopecia areata. Some clones in this sample may be carry-over from other donors' samples. V usage is TRBV7-3 and J usage is TRBJ1-3; D not certain. CDR3 residues: CASSFQSSGNTIYF. The CDR3 DNA sequence: TGTGCCAGCAGCTTTCAGAGCTCTGGAAACACCATATATTTT.